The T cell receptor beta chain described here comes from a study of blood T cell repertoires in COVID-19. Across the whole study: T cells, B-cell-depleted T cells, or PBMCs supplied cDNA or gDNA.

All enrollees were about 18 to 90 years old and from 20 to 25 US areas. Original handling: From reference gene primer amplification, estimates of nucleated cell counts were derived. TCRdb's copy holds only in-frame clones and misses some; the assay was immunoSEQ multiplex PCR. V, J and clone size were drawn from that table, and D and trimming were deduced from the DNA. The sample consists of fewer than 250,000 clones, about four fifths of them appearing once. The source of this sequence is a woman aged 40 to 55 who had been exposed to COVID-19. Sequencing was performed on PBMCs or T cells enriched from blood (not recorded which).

The CDR3 spells CAISASHGSPGGNEQFF. In DNA, the CDR3 is TGTGCCATCAGTGCGAGTCACGGCTCCCCGGGGGGTAATGAGCAGTTCTTC. V usage is TRBV10-3 and J usage is TRBJ2-1, with 7 nucleotides matching TRBD2. CDR1 and CDR2 (germline): ENHRY, SYGVKD. This CDR3 has 17 residues. J lost 7 bases, V lost 4 bases, and 16 bases had no gene match.